The 14 T cell receptor beta chains below all came from one sample that was sequenced in a study of T cell clonality in common variable immunodeficiency. Assay: immunoSEQ multiplex PCR; the TCRdb copy retains only in-frame clones and omits some. Sampling found roughly 40,000 clones, none seen once. The sample consisted of peripheral blood mononuclear cells. These receptors were obtained from a person between 18 and 75 years old in good health.

This clone was detected many times. The CDR3 loop reads CASKPSGRAYSTDTQYF. The sequenced CDR3 bases are TGTGCCAGCAAGCCTAGCGGGAGGGCCTATAGCACAGATACG. The chain links TRBV19 to TRBJ2-3, with 12 bases matching TRBD2. The DNA ends 3 residues before the CDR3 does, and the rest of the CDR3 is filled in from the germline J gene. The germline CDR1 and CDR2 sequences are LNHDA and SQIVND (reference sequence). Trimming cost V 9 bases and J 0 bases; bases outside gene matches: 10. The CDR3 contains 17 residues. Variable domain in full (rest from reference TRBV19 and TRBJ2-3): DGGITQSPKYLFRKEGQNVTLSCEQNLNHDAMYWYRQDPGQGLRLIYYSQIVNDFQKGDIAEGYSVSREKKESFPLTVTSAQKNPTAFYLCASKPSGRAYSTDTQYFGPGTRLTVL.

The table lists this clone with many counts. From the germline J gene comes the end of the CDR3, since the read stops 3 residues before it. The J gene is TRBJ1-2, the V gene TRBV29-1; D may be TRBD1 (6 bases). Germline V gives CDR1 SQVTM, CDR2 ANQGSEA. The CDR3 totals 11 residues. V was shortened by 3 bases and J by 7 bases, with 9 bases between the two germline ends. CDR3 loop: CSVEGAGGYTF. The DNA read from the CDR3 is TGCAGCGTTGAGGGGGCAGGTGGC. The full variable domain, completed using reference TRBV29-1 and TRBJ1-2, is SAVISQKPSRDICQRGTSLTIQCQVDSQVTMMFWYRQQPGQSLTLIATANQGSEATYESGFVIDKFPISRPNLTFSTLTVSNMSPEDSSIYLCSVEGAGGYTFGSGTRLTVV.

This clone has more than one count but fewer than ten. The read stops 3 residues short of the end of the CDR3; the missing end is completed from the germline J gene. The chain is built from TRBV2 and TRBJ1-2; possible D gene TRBD1, 6 bases. In germline, CDR1 is SNHLY, CDR2 FYNNEI. The CDR3 spans 16 residues. CDR3 DNA, as far as it was read: TGTGCCAGCATCTACTCAACCTCCCCACTTAGGGGGGGC. Residues: CASIYSTSPLRGG. The complete CDR3 protein is CASIYSTSPLRGGYTF.

Note on this clone: The read falls 3 residues short of the CDR3 end, and the missing part is taken from the germline J gene. V and J are TRBV2 and TRBJ1-5; 9 positions match TRBD1. With 5 bases clipped from V and 6 bases from J, the junction kept 8 bases outside the gene matches. Germline lookup yields CDR1 SNHLY and CDR2 FYNNEI. The CDR3 has 15 residues. The CDR3 here is CASSPRTGVGQPQHF. CDR3 bases read: TGTGCCAGCAGTCCTAGGACAGGGGTGGGTCAGCCC.

This clone was observed many times. The read halts 3 residues ahead of the CDR3 end, with the missing end drawn from the germline J gene. The chain couples TRBV13 to TRBJ2-1; 10 bases line up with TRBD1. Germline V gene data show CDR1 as PRHDT and CDR2 as FYEKMQ (reference sequence). The CDR3 is 14 residues long. V gave up 5 bases and J gave up 9 bases; unmatched junction bases: 7. CDR3 DNA (partial): TGTGCCAGCAGCGCCGGGACAGGGGTGCGTGAG. Its translation is CASSAGTGVRE. The entire CDR3 sequence reads CASSAGTGVREQFF.

This clone has ten or more counts. Read coverage stops 3 residues before the CDR3 terminus; the germline J gene supplies the remainder. The chain has TRBV7-8 and TRBJ2-1; tentatively, D is TRBD2 (5 bases). The CDR3 consists of 11 residues. V lost 6 bases and J 5 bases, leaving 5 bases between the germline ends. Germline CDR1 reads SGHVS; CDR2 reads FQNEAQ. The CDR3 region is CASRRDNEQFF. Incomplete CDR3 DNA: TGTGCCAGCAGGAGGGACAATGAG. Full variable domain (outside the CDR3, taken from reference TRBV7-8 and TRBJ2-1): GAGVSQSPRYKVAKRGQDVALRCDPISGHVSLFWYQQALGQGPEFLTYFQNEAQLDKSGLPSDRFFAERPEGSVSTLKIQRTQQEDSAVYLCASRRDNEQFFGPGTRLTVL.

This clone has only a few counts. The sequenced fragment ends 3 residues before the CDR3 boundary, so the rest is inferred from the germline J gene. The chain carries TRBV7-8 and TRBJ2-1; 9 bases agree with TRBD2. The junction had 10 bases not matched to a gene; V was cut back by 0 bases and J by 4 bases. From germline, CDR1 is SGHVS and CDR2 FQNEAQ. This CDR3 is built from 18 residues. The CDR3 DNA, read in part, is TGTGCCAGCAGCTTAGCCCGGCCTCTAGCGGGACGATACAATGAG. It translates to CASSLARPLAGRYNE. The complete CDR3 reads CASSLARPLAGRYNEQFF.

This clone appeared many times. Coverage ceases 3 residues before the CDR3 finishes, and the germline J gene fills in the end. This chain connects TRBV5-6 to TRBJ2-3, with D uncertain. This CDR3 has 15 amino acids. Germline lookup yields CDR1 SGHDT and CDR2 YYEEEE. V lost 2 bases and J 1 base, leaving 11 bases between the germline ends. CDR3 protein: CASSFRLRGTDTQYF. Incomplete CDR3 DNA: TGTGCCAGCAGCTTCAGGCTTAGGGGCACAGATACG.

This clone has a count of ten or more. The read ends 3 residues before the CDR3 terminus; that terminus is restored from the germline J gene. The gene calls are TRBV29-1 and TRBJ2-4; TRBD2 matches at 14 bases. The CDR3 extends over 17 amino acids. J lost 8 bases, V lost 4 bases, and 13 bases had no gene match. The germline V gene encodes CDR1 SQVTM and CDR2 ANQGSEA. The sequenced part of the CDR3 DNA is TGCAGCGTTGGAGGTGGGACTAGCGGGAGAGGTTTGGACATT. This translates into CSVGGGTSGRGLDI. The CDR3 in its entirety is CSVGGGTSGRGLDIQYF.

This clone was observed at least ten times. Sequencing ends 3 residues short of the CDR3 end; the germline J gene provides the rest. The rearrangement joins TRBV19 to TRBJ1-2; 7 positions match TRBD1. J was trimmed by 3 bases and V by 4 bases; bases with no gene match: 5. The CDR3 extends over 14 amino acids. Germline V CDR1 and CDR2: LNHDA, SQIVND (reference sequence). The CDR3 DNA, read in part, is TGTGCCAGTAGTACACTCACAGGGGACTATGGC. Protein product: CASSTLTGDYG. The full CDR3 protein reads CASSTLTGDYGYTF.

This clone was recorded at least ten times. The observed sequence ends 3 residues before the CDR3 terminus, with the missing tail filled in from the germline J gene. The V and J genes are TRBV5-4 and TRBJ2-3, with D maybe TRBD2 (5 bases). This CDR3 has 15 residues. V lost 4 bases to trimming and J lost 2 bases, with 14 bases between them. Per the germline V gene, CDR1 is SGHNT and CDR2 is YYREEE (reference sequence). The CDR3 region is CASSVATHFTDTQYF. Partial CDR3 DNA: TGTGCCAGCAGCGTAGCGACACACTTCACAGATACG.

This clone was recorded at least ten times. The read halts 3 residues ahead of the CDR3 end, with the missing end drawn from the germline J gene. The chain recombines TRBV30 with TRBJ1-4, with D possibly being TRBD1 (6 bases). V was shortened by 0 bases and J by 6 bases, with 8 bases between the two germline ends. CDR1 is GTSNPN and CDR2 is SVGIG in the germline V gene (reference sequence). This CDR3 region has 13 residues. The CDR3 reads CAWSVQGYEKLFF. The CDR3 bases that were read are TGTGCCTGGAGTGTACAGGGTTATGAAAAA.

This clone is labeled medium-sized. With the read ending 3 residues before the CDR3 end, the germline J gene is used to fill in that end. The J gene is TRBJ2-3, the V gene TRBV30, with TRBD2 matching over 9 bases. J gave up 2 bases and V 1 base, and 4 bases lay outside the gene matches. The CDR3 contains 15 residues. In germline, CDR1 is GTSNPN, CDR2 SVGIG (reference sequence). CDR3 DNA, as far as it was read: TGTGCCTGGAGTGGAACTAGCGGGCACACAGATACG. Translated, it gives CAWSGTSGHTDT. The entire CDR3 sequence reads CAWSGTSGHTDTQYF.

This clone has ten or more counts. The read stops 3 residues short of the end of the CDR3; the missing end is completed from the germline J gene. The J gene is TRBJ1-1, the V gene TRBV19; D is undetermined. Germline V CDR1 and CDR2: LNHDA, SQIVND (reference sequence). This CDR3 spans 14 amino acids. Trimming stripped 0 bases from V and 1 base from J, with 6 bases between. Here the CDR3 reads CASSIDPGNTEAFF. The CDR3 bases that were read are TGTGCCAGTAGTATAGATCCGGGGAACACTGAA.